One and the same sample provided the 13 T cell receptor beta chains below, sequenced in a study of cytomegalovirus exposure and HLA in healthy donors. Method: immunoSEQ multiplex PCR; TCRdb's copy keeps in-frame clones and lacks some. The repertoire has approximately 58,000 clones, 85% to 95% of them found once; the top ten carry approximately 6.4%. The sequencing sample was made of PBMCs. Source of these receptors: a young woman in good health and CMV-seropositive.

The V call is TRBV6-1, the J call TRBJ1-1; no definite D call. V was clipped by 1 base and J by 1 base, with 7 bases between them. The CDR3 runs 14 residues. CDR1 is MNHNS, CDR2 SASEGT, per germline. The CDR3 here is CASSEGQENTEAFF. The CDR3 bases are TGTGCCAGCAGTGAAGGACAAGAGAACACTGAAGCTTTCTTT.

The chain has TRBV28 and TRBJ2-7, with 10 bases aligning to TRBD2. The CDR3 extends over 12 amino acids. J was trimmed by 7 bases and V by 4 bases; bases with no gene match: 1. Germline V gene lookup returns CDR1 MDHEN and CDR2 SYDVKM. CDR3 nucleotides: TGTGCCAGCAGTTCTAGCGGGAGAGAGCAGTACTTC. As protein: CASSSSGREQYF.

The chain uses TRBV4-2 and TRBJ2-3; the match to TRBD2 covers 11 bases. With 3 bases clipped from V and 1 base from J, the junction kept 0 bases outside the gene matches. CDR3 length: 15 amino acids. CDR1 is LGHNA, CDR2 YNFKEQ, per germline. The CDR3, as DNA: TGTGCCAGCAGCCAGACTAGCGGGGGCACAGATACGCAGTATTTT. This sequence encodes CASSQTSGGTDTQYF.

The chain couples TRBV5-1 to TRBJ1-2; unclear D gene. The V end was cut by 6 bases, the J end by 8 bases, with 17 bases between. CDR1 is SGHRS, CDR2 YFSETQ, per germline. The CDR3 loop spans 13 amino acids. CDR3 DNA: TGCGCCAGCACCTTAGAGCCGGCGGGGGGCTACACCTTC. Residues: CASTLEPAGGYTF.

The chain has TRBV18 and TRBJ1-1; weak D call: TRBD1 (6 bases). CDR3 size: 15 residues. Trimming took off 3 bases at V and 0 bases at J, with 11 bases between the two ends. Germline loops: CDR1 KGHSH, CDR2 LQKENI. CDR3 amino acids: CASSPTGDMNTEAFF. The CDR3 bases are TGTGCCAGCTCACCGACAGGTGACATGAACACTGAAGCTTTCTTT.

The chain couples TRBV7-9 to TRBJ1-1; D is unresolved. Germline V gene sequence: CDR1 SEHNR, CDR2 FQNEAQ (reference sequence). The ends were cut back, 1 base at V and 7 bases at J, with 10 bases in the middle. The CDR3 totals 13 residues. The CDR3 loop reads CASSLDSQHEAFF. CDR3 nucleotides: TGTGCCAGCAGCTTAGATTCGCAACATGAAGCTTTCTTT.

In nucleotides, the CDR3 is TGTGCCAGCAGTTTATGGGGGAGGGCAACCTACGAGCAGTACTTC. Translated: CASSLWGRATYEQYF. The chain uses TRBV27 and TRBJ2-7; 7 bases fit TRBD2. The V gene end was trimmed by 1 base and the J gene end by 2 bases; junction bases not matched to a gene: 5. The CDR3 contains 15 residues. The V gene's germline CDR1 is MNHEY and CDR2 SMNVEV (reference sequence).

The V and J genes are TRBV10-3 and TRBJ1-1; perhaps TRBD1 as D (5 bases). The germline V and J ends were trimmed by 11 bases and 4 bases, with 14 bases remaining between them. Germline CDR1 is ENHRY and CDR2 is SYGVKD. The CDR3 runs 12 residues. The CDR3, as DNA: TGTGCCTCGCGGGAGAGGGGCACTGAAGCTTTCTTT. Its translation: CASRERGTEAFF.

This chain connects TRBV7-4 to TRBJ2-1; D possibly corresponds to TRBD1 (6 bases). Germline assignment: CDR1 SGHVT and CDR2 SQSDAQ. This CDR3 contains 19 residues. The V end was cut by 5 bases, the J end by 4 bases, with 27 bases between. The CDR3 sequence: CASSPFPPLYRDKYNEQFF. The CDR3 bases are TGTGCCAGCAGCCCCTTCCCGCCCTTATACAGGGACAAATACAATGAGCAGTTCTTC.

This chain connects TRBV27 to TRBJ2-5; a possible D gene is TRBD1 (6 bases). Per germline, CDR1 MNHEY and CDR2 SMNVEV (reference sequence). The CDR3 loop spans 13 amino acids. With 6 bases removed from V and 3 bases from J, the gap between germline ends came to 11 bases. The CDR3 coding sequence is TGTGCCAGCAGCAGGGGTTGGGAAGAGACCCAGTACTTC. Translating gives CASSRGWEETQYF.

J is TRBJ2-5 and V is TRBV16, with TRBD2 matching 9 bases. The CDR3 has 15 amino acids. Trimming at V came to 5 bases and at J to 2 bases, leaving 6 bases not matched to a gene. Germline values: CDR1 KGHSY, CDR2 FQNENV. The CDR3 is CASSTSGSDQETQYF. The CDR3, as DNA: TGTGCCAGCAGCACTAGCGGGTCGGATCAAGAGACCCAGTACTTC.

The chain couples TRBV6-1 to TRBJ1-4; 7 bases map to TRBD1. Germline CDR1 MNHNS, CDR2 SASEGT. J lost 8 bases, V lost 6 bases, and 6 bases had no gene match. This CDR3 has 13 residues. Here the CDR3 reads CASRTDREEKLFF. CDR3 sequence (DNA): TGTGCCAGCAGGACCGACAGGGAGGAAAAACTGTTTTTT.

This chain joins TRBV19 and TRBJ2-3, with TRBD2 identical over 8 bases. This CDR3 has 16 amino acids. After removal of 7 bases from V and 0 bases from J, the junction contained 9 bases not matched to a gene. Germline V gene sequence: CDR1 LNHDA, CDR2 SQIVND (reference sequence). CDR3 residues: CASTSLASGSTDTQYF. The DNA for the CDR3 is TGTGCCAGTACGTCCTTGGCTAGCGGGAGCACAGATACGCAGTATTTT. Variable domain in full (rest from reference TRBV19 and TRBJ2-3): DGGITQSPKYLFRKEGQNVTLSCEQNLNHDAMYWYRQDPGQGLRLIYYSQIVNDFQKGDIAEGYSVSREKKESFPLTVTSAQKNPTAFYLCASTSLASGSTDTQYFGPGTRLTVL.